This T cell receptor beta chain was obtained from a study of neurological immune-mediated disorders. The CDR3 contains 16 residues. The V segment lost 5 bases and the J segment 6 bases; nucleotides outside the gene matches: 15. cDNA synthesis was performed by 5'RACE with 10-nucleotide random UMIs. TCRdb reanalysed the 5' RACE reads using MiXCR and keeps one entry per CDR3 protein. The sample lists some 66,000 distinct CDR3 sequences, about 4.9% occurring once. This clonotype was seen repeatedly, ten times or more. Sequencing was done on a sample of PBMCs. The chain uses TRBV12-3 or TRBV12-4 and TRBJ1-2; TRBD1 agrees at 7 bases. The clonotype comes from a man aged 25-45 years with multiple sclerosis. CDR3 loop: CASSATGTAFLHGYTF. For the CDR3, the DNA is TGTGCCAGCAGTGCCACCGGGACAGCCTTTCTCCATGGCTACACCTTC.